This TCR beta chain stems from a study of cytomegalovirus exposure and HLA in healthy donors. Study results and caveats: Analysis performed later showed TCR beta chains linked to HLA being more clonally expanded than equally common others. Later analysis suggested most CMV-associated TCR beta chains were HLA-restricted. It has been reported that TCR beta sequences accurately predicted the HLA-A and HLA-B alleles of most subjects.

Germline values: CDR1 SGHRS, CDR2 YFSETQ. This CDR3 has 15 amino acids. V was pared by 0 bases and J by 0 bases, with 10 bases between. The study ran its PCR with 60 Vbeta and 13 Jbeta primers. Using immunoSEQ multiplex PCR, the repertoire was profiled, and TCRdb retains in-frame clones only, with some absent. The table includes roughly 62,000 clones, around 77% detected once. For this clone: The antigen remains unidentified.

The source is a woman aged 35 to 49 in good health and CMV-seropositive. Sequencing was carried out using PBMCs. The chain has TRBV5-1 and TRBJ2-7; possible D gene TRBD2, 5 bases. Written as DNA, the CDR3 is TGCGCCAGCAGCTTGGGCGGGCTAAGCTCCTACGAGCAGTACTTC. This translates into CASSLGGLSSYEQYF.